What follows are 30 T cell receptor beta chains derived from one specimen sequenced in a study of beta chain features in type 1 diabetes (dated by TCRdb to 2017 to 2018). Library preparation employed the immunoSEQ multiplex PCR assay. The entire amount of isolated RNA was reverse transcribed using the High Capacity cDNA Reverse Transcription Kit, so the sequenced TCRB transcripts were expressed ones. TCRdb took over this immuneACCESS table, retaining in-frame rearrangements with V and J assigned. Such tables are incomplete; in checked studies, under half of the missing clones stem from an unresolved V gene, and the remainder is unexplained. The sample contains approximately 330,000 clones, 9.5% to 11% of them found a single time. Roughly 0.014% of the sample is held by the ten biggest clonotypes. The specimen sequenced was naive CD4+ T cells from blood. The intended sense of this specimen's cell subset or site label: true naive CD4+ T cells. Receptors were obtained from a woman between 25 and 40 years old in good health.

This clone came up many times. The chain has TRBV7-9 and TRBJ2-1, with TRBD2 identical over 8 bases. The V and J ends lost 11 bases and 6 bases, in that order; junction bases with no gene match: 3. The CDR3 runs to 11 residues. Germline V lookup: CDR1 SEHNR, CDR2 FQNEAQ (reference sequence). CDR3 protein: CAGGTSNEQFF. The CDR3 DNA sequence: TGTGCCGGCGGGACTAGCAATGAGCAGTTCTTC. Based on the CDR3 plus reference TRBV7-9 and TRBJ2-1, the full variable domain is DTGVSQNPRHKITKRGQNVTFRCDPISEHNRLYWYRQTLGQGPEFLTYFQNEAQLEKSRLLSDRFSAERPKGSFSTLEIQRTEQGDSAMYLCAGGTSNEQFFGPGTRLTVL.

A few counts support this clone. The chain uses TRBV30 and TRBJ1-1, with D unresolved. Deletions cut 5 bases from V and 8 bases from J, with 12 bases between. Germline CDR1 is GTSNPN and CDR2 is SVGIG (reference sequence). This CDR3 contains 11 residues. The CDR3: CAWSSSAEAFF. As DNA, the CDR3 is TGTGCCTGGTCTTCTTCCGCGGAAGCTTTCTTT.

J is TRBJ1-2 and V is TRBV4-2, with a possible D match to TRBD1 (6 bases). The V and J ends lost 6 bases and 2 bases respectively, with 16 bases between them. Germline CDR1 LGHNA, CDR2 YNFKEQ. This CDR3 has 15 residues. The chain's CDR3 is CASRRLLQGNYGYTF. The CDR3 nucleotides are TGTGCCAGCAGACGACTCCTCCAGGGGAACTATGGCTACACCTTC.

Comments on this clone: The sample contains more than one DNA sequence encoding this CDR3. The chain is built from TRBV28 and TRBJ2-7; unclear D gene. The length of the CDR3 is 11 residues. Germline lookup yields CDR1 MDHEN and CDR2 SYDVKM. V was clipped by 3 bases and J by 4 bases, with 4 bases between them. The CDR3: CASSLRYEQYF. The CDR3 DNA reads as TGTGCCAGCAGTTTGAGGTACGAGCAGTACTTC. Based on the CDR3 plus reference TRBV28 and TRBJ2-7, the full variable domain is DVKVTQSSRYLVKRTGEKVFLECVQDMDHENMFWYRQDPGLGLRLIYFSYDVKMKEKGDIPEGYSVSREKKERFSLILESASTNQTSMYLCASSLRYEQYFGPGTRLTVT.

V usage is TRBV4-3 and J usage is TRBJ2-7, with 11 bases that match TRBD2. V lost 4 bases and J lost 3; bases outside the gene matches: 5. This CDR3 has 15 amino acids. The germline V gene has CDR1 LGHNA and CDR2 YSLEER. The CDR3 DNA follows: TGCGCCAGCAGCCCCACGGGACTAGCGGACTACGAGCAGTACTTC. Its translation: CASSPTGLADYEQYF.

This clone was seen a few times. The V call is TRBV7-2, the J call TRBJ2-3, with a tentative D call TRBD2 (6 bases). The CDR3 contains 16 residues. Trimming left V 5 bases short and J 3 bases short, with 18 bases between. The germline CDR1 and CDR2 sequences are SGHTA and FQGNSA. CDR3 sequence (DNA): TGTGCCAGCAGCCCCGTGGGCGGAGCGGGTACAGATACGCAGTATTTT. Its protein is CASSPVGGAGTDTQYF.

The V call is TRBV10-3, the J call TRBJ2-7; tentatively, D is TRBD1 (7 bases). V was clipped by 4 bases and J by 4 bases, with 17 bases between them. The CDR3 runs 15 residues. Germline CDR1 and CDR2: ENHRY and SYGVKD. CDR3 sequence reads: CAISVTGFGTYEQYF. CDR3 coding DNA: TGTGCCATCAGTGTGACAGGGTTTGGGACTTACGAGCAGTACTTC.

This clone has a handful of counts. V and J are TRBV2 and TRBJ2-7, with 9 bases matching TRBD1. V dropped 6 bases and J dropped 2; count of bases not matched to a gene: 11. CDR1 and CDR2 (germline): SNHLY, FYNNEI. This CDR3 is built from 16 residues. In nucleotides, the CDR3 is TGTGCCAGCAGATACGAACCGGACAGGGGCGCCTACGAGCAGTACTTC. This sequence encodes CASRYEPDRGAYEQYF. Full variable domain (missing parts from reference TRBV2 and TRBJ2-7): EPEVTQTPSHQVTQMGQEVILRCVPISNHLYFYWYRQILGQKVEFLVSFYNNEISEKSEIFDDQFSVERPDGSNFTLKIRSTKLEDSAMYFCASRYEPDRGAYEQYFGPGTRLTVT.

The V call is TRBV2, the J call TRBJ2-1; weak D call: TRBD1 (6 bases). This CDR3 has 13 residues. Germline CDR1 and CDR2: SNHLY and FYNNEI. V dropped 2 bases and J dropped 6 bases, with 8 bases sitting between them. In DNA, the CDR3 is TGTGCCAGCAGTGAATGGGGGCCCAATGAGCAGTTCTTC. Its translation: CASSEWGPNEQFF.

This clone was seen only a few times. The chain uses TRBV10-3 and TRBJ2-2; 12 nucleotides align to TRBD1. V gave up 2 bases and J gave up 6 bases; unmatched junction bases: 10. CDR1 is ENHRY and CDR2 is SYGVKD in the germline V gene. This CDR3 contains 18 residues. The CDR3, as DNA: TGTGCCATCAGTGAGCGAAGCGCCGGGACAGGGGGCTCCGGGGAGCTGTTTTTT. It specifies CAISERSAGTGGSGELFF.

The V and J genes are TRBV7-2 and TRBJ2-3; D possibly corresponds to TRBD1 (5 bases). Germline-derived CDR1 and CDR2 are SGHTA and FQGNSA. V was clipped by 5 bases and J by 2 bases, with 20 bases between them. The CDR3 length is 17 residues. CDR3 DNA sequence: TGTGCCAGCAGCCAAGGGGTGCAGACTCTTTTCACAGATACGCAGTATTTT. The encoded protein is CASSQGVQTLFTDTQYF.

This clone was detected only a few times. V is TRBV19 and J is TRBJ2-5; weak D call: TRBD1 (5 bases). In germline, CDR1 is LNHDA, CDR2 SQIVND (reference sequence). Trimming cost V 6 bases and J 0 bases, with 11 bases left between them. The CDR3 is 14 amino acids. The CDR3 region has the DNA TGTGCCAGTAGCTACGACAGAAACCAAGAGACCCAGTACTTC. Protein sequence: CASSYDRNQETQYF.

This clone has only a few counts. The CDR3 loop is CASSHNRGLGETQYF. The CDR3 bases are TGCGCCAGCAGCCATAACAGGGGGCTCGGAGAGACCCAGTACTTC. This chain connects TRBV5-1 to TRBJ2-5; TRBD1 aligns across 9 bases. Looked up from germline, CDR1 is SGHRS and CDR2 is YFSETQ. The CDR3 runs 15 residues. J gave up 4 bases and V 4 bases, and 8 bases lay outside the gene matches.

The V gene is TRBV25-1, the J gene TRBJ2-1; TRBD1 agrees at 8 bases. The CDR3 loop spans 14 amino acids. CDR1 is MGHDK and CDR2 is SYGVNS in the germline V gene. The V gene end was trimmed by 7 bases and the J gene end by 4 bases; junction bases not matched to a gene: 6. The CDR3 sequence is CASTGQGAYNEQFF. CDR3 bases: TGTGCCAGCACCGGACAGGGAGCTTACAATGAGCAGTTCTTC.

This clone was counted between two and nine times. The J gene is TRBJ2-5, the V gene TRBV21-1; the table's D call TRBD1 went unverified against the DNA. TRBV21-1 is flagged as a pseudogene. This CDR3 region has 14 residues. The CDR3 here is CASSTGQDQETQYF. The CDR3 DNA is TGTGCCAGCAGCACTGGACAGGACCAAGAGACCCAGTACTTC.

The rearrangement links TRBV7-3 to TRBJ2-3; D might be TRBD1 (6 bases). The V end was cut by 3 bases, the J end by 5 bases, with 9 bases between. Germline loops: CDR1 SGHTA, CDR2 FQGTGA. The CDR3 has 13 amino acids. Here the CDR3 reads CASSFYREDTQYF. CDR3 sequence (DNA): TGTGCCAGCAGCTTCTACAGGGAAGATACGCAGTATTTT.

The chain employs TRBV30 and TRBJ2-3; TRBD2 agrees at 14 bases. Germline lookup yields CDR1 GTSNPN and CDR2 SVGIG (reference sequence). The V and J ends lost 6 bases and 5 bases, in that order; junction bases with no gene match: 4. This CDR3 is 14 amino acids long. CDR3 region: CACRLAGGLDTQYF. CDR3 DNA: TGTGCCTGCAGACTAGCGGGAGGGCTAGATACGCAGTATTTT.

The chain combines TRBV27 with TRBJ2-7; 8 bases are a match to TRBD1. Germline-derived CDR1 and CDR2 are MNHEY and SMNVEV (reference sequence). The CDR3 contains 15 residues. With 5 bases clipped from V and 5 bases from J, the junction kept 11 bases outside the gene matches. The CDR3 sequence is CASSDPGQVPNEQYF. The CDR3 DNA reads as TGTGCCAGCAGTGACCCGGGACAGGTCCCCAACGAGCAGTACTTC.

This sequence joins TRBV18 and TRBJ2-7, with TRBD1 as a possible D gene (5 bases). Germline V gives CDR1 KGHSH, CDR2 LQKENI. V lost 0 bases and J lost 6, with 9 bases in between. The CDR3 is 13 residues long. CDR3 in amino acids: CASSPPSTGEQYF. The DNA for the CDR3 is TGTGCCAGCTCACCACCGTCTACAGGCGAGCAGTACTTC.

In DNA form, the CDR3 reads TGTGCCAGCAGTGCACTAGCTCGGAACGAGCAGTACTTC. Amino acid sequence: CASSALARNEQYF. V is TRBV2 and J is TRBJ2-7; D is possibly TRBD2 (6 bases). Germline V lookup: CDR1 SNHLY, CDR2 FYNNEI. The CDR3 length is 13 residues. V lost 4 bases, J lost 5 bases, and 12 bases lay in between.

This clone came up a few times. This sample includes further DNA sequences coding for the same CDR3. The chain uses TRBV30 and TRBJ1-1, with 10 bases matching TRBD1. CDR3 length equals 13 residues. V lost 3 bases to trimming and J lost 5 bases; unmatched junction nucleotides: 3. Germline V gives CDR1 GTSNPN, CDR2 SVGIG (reference sequence). The CDR3 spells CAWRGQGVTEAFF. CDR3 nucleotide sequence: TGTGCCTGGAGAGGACAGGGGGTAACTGAAGCTTTCTTT. Combining the CDR3 with reference TRBV30 and TRBJ1-1 gives the whole variable domain SQTIHQWPATLVQPVGSPLSLECTVEGTSNPNLYWYRQAAGRGLQLLFYSVGIGQISSEVPQNLSASRPQDRQFILSSKKLLLSDSGFYLCAWRGQGVTEAFFGQGTRLTVV.

The J gene is TRBJ2-3, the V gene TRBV28; the D is unclear. The CDR3 sequence is 13 residues long. V lost 2 bases, J lost 2 bases, and 5 bases lay in between. Germline V gene lookup returns CDR1 MDHEN and CDR2 SYDVKM. CDR3 loop: CASSLGATDTQYF. As DNA, the CDR3 is TGTGCCAGCAGTTTAGGAGCCACAGATACGCAGTATTTT. The whole variable domain, remainder taken from reference TRBV28 and TRBJ2-3, is DVKVTQSSRYLVKRTGEKVFLECVQDMDHENMFWYRQDPGLGLRLIYFSYDVKMKEKGDIPEGYSVSREKKERFSLILESASTNQTSMYLCASSLGATDTQYFGPGTRLTVL.

There are a few counts of this clone. The gene calls are TRBV29-1 and TRBJ2-1, with TRBD2 matching 8 bases. CDR1 is SQVTM and CDR2 is ANQGSEA in the germline V gene. The CDR3 length is 13 residues. After removal of 6 bases from V and 2 bases from J, the junction contained 3 bases not matched to a gene. Written as DNA, the CDR3 is TGCAGCGTATTAGCGGGGACCTACAATGAGCAGTTCTTC. Protein sequence: CSVLAGTYNEQFF.

This clone was seen a handful of times. V is TRBV30 and J is TRBJ2-1; D might be TRBD2 (6 bases). V lost 0 bases to trimming and J lost 4 bases, with 7 bases between them. Looked up from germline, CDR1 is GTSNPN and CDR2 is SVGIG (reference sequence). This CDR3 is 13 amino acids long. The CDR3 loop is CAWSVRGYNEQFF. The CDR3 DNA reads TGTGCCTGGAGTGTACGGGGGTACAATGAGCAGTTCTTC.

CDR3 in amino acids: CASSRGGPTYEQYF. CDR3 in DNA: TGTGCCAGCAGTCGCGGGGGGCCGACCTACGAGCAGTACTTC. J is TRBJ2-7 and V is TRBV28; 8 nucleotides match TRBD2. Trimming took 5 bases from V and 2 from J; bases not matched to a gene: 5. The CDR3 loop spans 14 amino acids. Germline assignment: CDR1 MDHEN and CDR2 SYDVKM. Full variable domain (rest looked up from reference TRBV28 and TRBJ2-7): DVKVTQSSRYLVKRTGEKVFLECVQDMDHENMFWYRQDPGLGLRLIYFSYDVKMKEKGDIPEGYSVSREKKERFSLILESASTNQTSMYLCASSRGGPTYEQYFGPGTRLTVT.

The rearrangement uses TRBV19 and TRBJ2-3; 11 bases are a match to TRBD2. Germline CDR1 LNHDA, CDR2 SQIVND (reference sequence). Losses at the gene ends were 7 bases for V and 6 bases for J; bases not matched to a gene: 21. The CDR3 is 19 amino acids. Written as DNA, the CDR3 is TGTGCCAGTACGATTCCGGGCCCGCTAGCGGGAGGATGGATCGATACGCAGTATTTT. It encodes CASTIPGPLAGGWIDTQYF.

The rearrangement joins TRBV13 to TRBJ2-7, with a weak D call TRBD1 (5 bases). The CDR3 contains 14 residues. The V and J ends lost 3 bases and 0 bases respectively, with 9 bases between them. The germline gives CDR1 PRHDT, CDR2 FYEKMQ (reference sequence). CDR3 protein: CASSLRTFSYEQYF. The CDR3 region has the DNA TGTGCCAGCAGCTTGAGGACATTCTCCTACGAGCAGTACTTC.

In this sample, this clone turned up a few times. V is TRBV7-6 and J is TRBJ2-3; D gene ambiguous. The V end was cut by 0 bases, the J end by 0 bases, with 4 bases between. There are 14 residues in the CDR3. Germline CDR1 SGHVS, CDR2 FNYEAQ. CDR3 residues: CASSLATSTDTQYF. For the CDR3, the DNA is TGTGCCAGCAGCTTAGCGACTAGCACAGATACGCAGTATTTT.

The CDR3 DNA sequence: TGTGCCAGCAGCCTTGGGACTAGCGGGAACTTAGCCAAAAACATTCAGTACTTC. Translating gives CASSLGTSGNLAKNIQYF. This chain connects TRBV11-2 to TRBJ2-4, with 13 bases matching TRBD2. J was trimmed by 0 bases and V by 5 bases; bases with no gene match: 7. CDR1 and CDR2 from the germline V gene are SGHAT and FQNNGV. The CDR3 extends over 18 amino acids.

V gene TRBV11-1 combines with J gene TRBJ2-1; 13 bases match TRBD2. CDR3 size: 15 residues. The V segment lost 4 bases and the J segment 8 bases; nucleotides outside the gene matches: 5. Germline V lookup: CDR1 SGHAT, CDR2 FQDESV (reference sequence). The CDR3 loop is CASSYGLAGDYEQFF. DNA of the CDR3: TGTGCCAGCAGCTACGGACTAGCGGGAGACTATGAGCAGTTCTTC.